The subject of this entry is one T cell receptor beta chain. In the same sample, other DNA sequences code for this CDR3. The sample is drawn from a study of blood T cell repertoires in COVID-19. In the authors' workflow: Estimates of nucleated cell counts were drawn from the amplification of reference gene primers. Produced via immunoSEQ multiplex PCR; TCRdb's table is partial and in-frame only. The V and J calls and the clone size are those of that table, but D and trimming were determined from the DNA. The sample includes tens of thousands of clones, 91% of them seen just once. This CDR3 comprises 11 residues. Deletions cut 3 bases from V and 5 bases from J, with 4 bases between.

The rearrangement uses TRBV12-3 or TRBV12-4 and TRBJ2-5, with unresolved D. The sample was peripheral blood. The sequence derives from a human donor in a cohort sampled during active COVID-19. CDR3 in amino acids: CASSFSETQYF. The CDR3, as DNA: TGTGCCAGCAGTTTTTCTGAGACCCAGTACTTC.